What follows is one T cell receptor beta chain and its context. The antigen it binds to is not known. Per-base qualities were not stored, and no clone one base away is much larger. The record originates from a study of T cell repertoires in cytomegalovirus infection (dated by TCRdb to the late 2010s). A note on the overall study: The peptide stimulations were aimed at well-studied HLA-B-restricted epitopes as well as recently identified HLA-C-restricted CMV epitopes, whose presentation resists viral immunomodulation. The HLA type of each donor mattered for the analysis, because public TCR beta signatures pointed to carriage of CMV infection along with the matching HLA type.

The listed sequencing device is Illumina HiSeq 1500. The public sequencing data were trimmed at Q25 with fastp and processed into clonotypes with MiXCR by TCRdb, which kept only in-frame beta chains. Identical CDR3 protein sequences are pooled into one entry, listed with their most common genes and DNA. Across this sample there are about 920,000 distinct CDR3 sequences, with 25% to 40% seen only once. Jointly, the top ten make up around 15% of the sample. The paper as a whole reports these results and caveats: In the ex vivo response, HLA-C-restricted CMV-specific TCR beta clonotypes were dominant, and in two of eight donors the single most frequent clonotype came from this HLA-C-restricted group. In both this cohort and an independent cohort of under 450 donors, the cumulative frequency of public TCR beta family members distinguished carriers of CMV infection plus the relevant HLA type.

V sheds 6 bases and J sheds 4 bases, leaving 12 bases between their ends. Measured from the cysteine to the phenylalanine, the CDR3 is 13 residues long. Of the read, only the CDR3 DNA is kept; its 39 bases are in frame from base 1. The germline V gene (reference sequence) specifies MNHEY as CDR1 and SMNVEV as CDR2. The intended sense of this specimen's treatment or condition label: in vitro stimulation with specific CMV peptide epitopes to enrich CMV-specific T cells. The sequence joins TRBV27 to TRBJ1-1, with the D segment identity uncertain. Sequenced here: cultured CD8+ T cells from PBMCs, sampled from culture after CMV antigen stimulation. This clonotype was obtained from a human donor in good health (CMV status not recorded). Some clones in this sample may be carry-over from other donors' samples. The encoded CDR3 is CASRDRRRTEAFF. The DNA reads TGTGCCAGCAGGGACCGAAGGCGCACTGAAGCTTTCTTT.